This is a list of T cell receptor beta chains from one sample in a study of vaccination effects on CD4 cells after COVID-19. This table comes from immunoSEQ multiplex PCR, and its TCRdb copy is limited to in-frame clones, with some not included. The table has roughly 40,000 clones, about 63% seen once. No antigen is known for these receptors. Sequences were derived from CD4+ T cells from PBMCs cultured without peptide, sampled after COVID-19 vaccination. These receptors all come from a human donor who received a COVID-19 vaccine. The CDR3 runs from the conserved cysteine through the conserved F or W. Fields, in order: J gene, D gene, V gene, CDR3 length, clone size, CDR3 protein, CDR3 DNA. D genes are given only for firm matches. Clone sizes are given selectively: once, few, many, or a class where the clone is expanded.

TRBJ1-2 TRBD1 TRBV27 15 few CASSLKGQAFLGYTF TGTGCCAGCAGTTTAAAGGGACAGGCTTTCCTTGGCTACACCTTC
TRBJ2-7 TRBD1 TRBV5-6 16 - CASSYPTGGAGNEQYF TGTGCCAGCAGCTACCCAACAGGGGGCGCGGGAAACGAGCAGTACTTC
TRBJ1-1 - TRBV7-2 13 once CASSFDMNTEAFF TGTGCCAGCAGCTTCGACATGAACACTGAAGCTTTCTTT
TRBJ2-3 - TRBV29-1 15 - CSVAGGTKNTDTQYF TGCAGCGTTGCGGGCGGGACGAAGAACACAGATACGCAGTATTTT
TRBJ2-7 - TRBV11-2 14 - CASSLDQLDYEQYF TGTGCCAGCAGCTTAGATCAACTGGACTACGAGCAGTACTTC
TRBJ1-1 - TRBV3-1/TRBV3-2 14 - CASSKQWGNTEAFF TGTGCCAGCAGCAAACAGTGGGGCAACACTGAAGCTTTCTTT
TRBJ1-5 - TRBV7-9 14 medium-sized CASSLRGANQPQHF TGTGCCAGCAGCTTAAGAGGGGCCAATCAGCCCCAGCATTTT
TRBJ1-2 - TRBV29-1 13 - CSVTFSLTRGYTF TGCAGCGTTACATTTAGTTTGACTAGGGGCTACACCTTC
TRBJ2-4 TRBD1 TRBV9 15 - CASSLTTGQENIQYF TGTGCCAGCAGCCTAACTACGGGACAGGAAAACATTCAGTACTTC
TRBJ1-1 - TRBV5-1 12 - CASSLDKIEAFF TGCGCCAGCAGCCTGGACAAGATTGAAGCTTTCTTT
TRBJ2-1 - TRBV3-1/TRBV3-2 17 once CASSQDLGRVGYNEQFF TGTGCCAGCAGCCAAGATCTTGGCAGGGTAGGCTACAATGAGCAGTTCTTC
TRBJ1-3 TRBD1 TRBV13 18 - CASSNRGQGYLSGNTIYF TGTGCCAGCAGCAACCGAGGACAGGGGTACCTTTCTGGAAACACCATATATTTT
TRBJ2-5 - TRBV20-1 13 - CSASEPIGETQYF TGCAGTGCTAGTGAGCCGATAGGGGAGACCCAGTACTTC
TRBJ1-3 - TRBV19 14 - CASTPIDYRDTIYF TGTGCCAGTACCCCTATTGATTACCGTGACACCATATATTTT
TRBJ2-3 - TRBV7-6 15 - CASSLDAGRTDTQYF TGTGCCAGCAGCTTAGACGCAGGGCGAACAGATACGCAGTATTTT
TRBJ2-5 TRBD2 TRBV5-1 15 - CASSYFSSGEETQYF TGCGCCAGCAGCTATTTTTCTAGCGGGGAAGAGACCCAGTACTTC
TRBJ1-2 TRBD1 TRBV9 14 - CASSAQQGADGYTF TGTGCCAGCAGCGCACAACAGGGGGCGGATGGCTACACCTTC
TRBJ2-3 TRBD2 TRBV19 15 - CASSTPGLGLDTQYF TGTGCCAGTAGTACGCCGGGACTAGGCCTTGATACGCAGTATTTT
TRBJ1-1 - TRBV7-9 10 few CASSLTEAFF TGTGCCAGCAGTTTAACTGAAGCTTTCTTT
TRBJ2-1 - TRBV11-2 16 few CASSLGALGGYNEQFF TGTGCCAGCAGCTTAGGGGCTCTAGGGGGGTACAATGAGCAGTTCTTC
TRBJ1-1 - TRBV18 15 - CASSPQAVWGTEAFF TGTGCCAGCTCACCTCAGGCGGTATGGGGCACTGAAGCTTTCTTT
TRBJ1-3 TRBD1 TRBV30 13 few CAWTRTGGNTIYF TGTGCCTGGACGCGGACAGGCGGAAACACCATATATTTT
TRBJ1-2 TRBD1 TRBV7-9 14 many CASSVTGQGYGYTF TGTGCCAGCAGCGTTACCGGACAGGGCTATGGCTACACCTTC
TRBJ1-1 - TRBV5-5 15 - CASSLGDRTRTEAFF TGTGCCAGCAGCTTGGGCGACAGAACAAGGACTGAAGCTTTCTTT
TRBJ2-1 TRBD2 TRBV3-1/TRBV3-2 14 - CASSQAGGPYEQFF TGTGCCAGCAGCCAAGCGGGAGGGCCTTATGAGCAGTTCTTC
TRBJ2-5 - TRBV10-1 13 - CASSESAVPPQYF TGCGCCAGCAGTGAGTCTGCGGTCCCGCCCCAGTACTTC
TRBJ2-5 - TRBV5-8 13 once CASSLSSEETQYF TGTGCCAGCAGCTTGTCTTCAGAAGAGACCCAGTACTTC
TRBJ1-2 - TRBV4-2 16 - CASSQEHSRNNYGYTF TGTGCCAGCAGCCAAGAGCACAGTCGAAATAACTATGGCTACACCTTC
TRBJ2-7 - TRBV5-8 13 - CASSPDQVDEQYF TGTGCCAGCAGTCCGGACCAGGTTGACGAGCAGTACTTC
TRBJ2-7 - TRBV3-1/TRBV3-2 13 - CASSPGGGREQYF TGTGCCAGCAGCCCAGGTGGGGGGAGGGAGCAGTACTTC
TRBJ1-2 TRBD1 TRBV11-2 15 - CASRRTGQRDYGYTF TGTGCCAGCAGAAGGACAGGGCAAAGGGACTATGGCTACACCTTC
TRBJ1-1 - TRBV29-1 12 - CSVRTENTEAFF TGCAGCGTCCGGACGGAGAACACTGAAGCTTTCTTT
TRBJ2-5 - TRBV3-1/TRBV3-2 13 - CASSQAGSETQYF TGTGCCAGCAGCCAAGCAGGGTCAGAGACCCAGTACTTC
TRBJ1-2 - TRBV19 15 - CASSWDDGGRYGYTF TGTGCCAGTAGCTGGGACGACGGGGGACGCTATGGCTACACCTTC
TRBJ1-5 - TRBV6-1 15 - CASSEPDSSNQPQHF TGTGCCAGCAGTGAACCCGACAGTAGCAATCAGCCCCAGCATTTT
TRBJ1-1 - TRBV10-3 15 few CAISESGVGGPEAFF TGTGCCATCAGTGAGTCAGGGGTCGGTGGACCTGAAGCTTTCTTT
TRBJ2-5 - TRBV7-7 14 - CASSLSTVQETQYF TGTGCCAGCAGCTTAAGTACAGTACAAGAGACCCAGTACTTC
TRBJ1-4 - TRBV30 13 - CAWSRGANEKLFF TGTGCCTGGTCTAGGGGAGCTAATGAAAAACTGTTTTTT
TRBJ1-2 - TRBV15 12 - CATSRDGGGYTF TGTGCCACCAGCAGAGACGGTGGTGGCTACACCTTC
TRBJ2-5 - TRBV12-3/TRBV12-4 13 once CASSLGHQETQYF TGTGCCAGCAGTTTGGGGCACCAAGAGACCCAGTACTTC
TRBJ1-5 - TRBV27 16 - CASSAQLGGRHQPQHF TGTGCCAGCAGTGCCCAATTGGGGGGGAGACATCAGCCCCAGCATTTT
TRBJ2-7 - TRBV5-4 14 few CASSWGFTPYEQYF TGTGCCAGCAGCTGGGGCTTTACTCCCTACGAGCAGTACTTC
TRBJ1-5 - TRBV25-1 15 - CASSESRQGNQPQHF TGTGCCAGCAGTGAATCTCGACAGGGCAATCAGCCCCAGCATTTT